This T cell receptor beta chain was identified during a study of identical twins. TCRdb redid the calling of the 5' RACE reads with MiXCR, one entry per CDR3 protein. The sample contains 1.5 million to 2 million distinct CDR3 sequences, about 31% of which appear only once. The V end was cut by 3 bases, the J end by 2 bases, with 9 bases between. Germline values: CDR1 MDHEN, CDR2 SYDVKM. The CDR3 consists of 14 residues. This clonotype was detected only a few times. The chain uses TRBV28 and TRBJ2-3, with D hard to call. The sequenced sample was cord blood. This TCR derives from a newborn girl in good health. This CDR3 is CASSFSLDTDTQYF. The CDR3 nucleotides are TGTGCCAGCAGTTTTAGTCTAGACACAGATACGCAGTATTTT.